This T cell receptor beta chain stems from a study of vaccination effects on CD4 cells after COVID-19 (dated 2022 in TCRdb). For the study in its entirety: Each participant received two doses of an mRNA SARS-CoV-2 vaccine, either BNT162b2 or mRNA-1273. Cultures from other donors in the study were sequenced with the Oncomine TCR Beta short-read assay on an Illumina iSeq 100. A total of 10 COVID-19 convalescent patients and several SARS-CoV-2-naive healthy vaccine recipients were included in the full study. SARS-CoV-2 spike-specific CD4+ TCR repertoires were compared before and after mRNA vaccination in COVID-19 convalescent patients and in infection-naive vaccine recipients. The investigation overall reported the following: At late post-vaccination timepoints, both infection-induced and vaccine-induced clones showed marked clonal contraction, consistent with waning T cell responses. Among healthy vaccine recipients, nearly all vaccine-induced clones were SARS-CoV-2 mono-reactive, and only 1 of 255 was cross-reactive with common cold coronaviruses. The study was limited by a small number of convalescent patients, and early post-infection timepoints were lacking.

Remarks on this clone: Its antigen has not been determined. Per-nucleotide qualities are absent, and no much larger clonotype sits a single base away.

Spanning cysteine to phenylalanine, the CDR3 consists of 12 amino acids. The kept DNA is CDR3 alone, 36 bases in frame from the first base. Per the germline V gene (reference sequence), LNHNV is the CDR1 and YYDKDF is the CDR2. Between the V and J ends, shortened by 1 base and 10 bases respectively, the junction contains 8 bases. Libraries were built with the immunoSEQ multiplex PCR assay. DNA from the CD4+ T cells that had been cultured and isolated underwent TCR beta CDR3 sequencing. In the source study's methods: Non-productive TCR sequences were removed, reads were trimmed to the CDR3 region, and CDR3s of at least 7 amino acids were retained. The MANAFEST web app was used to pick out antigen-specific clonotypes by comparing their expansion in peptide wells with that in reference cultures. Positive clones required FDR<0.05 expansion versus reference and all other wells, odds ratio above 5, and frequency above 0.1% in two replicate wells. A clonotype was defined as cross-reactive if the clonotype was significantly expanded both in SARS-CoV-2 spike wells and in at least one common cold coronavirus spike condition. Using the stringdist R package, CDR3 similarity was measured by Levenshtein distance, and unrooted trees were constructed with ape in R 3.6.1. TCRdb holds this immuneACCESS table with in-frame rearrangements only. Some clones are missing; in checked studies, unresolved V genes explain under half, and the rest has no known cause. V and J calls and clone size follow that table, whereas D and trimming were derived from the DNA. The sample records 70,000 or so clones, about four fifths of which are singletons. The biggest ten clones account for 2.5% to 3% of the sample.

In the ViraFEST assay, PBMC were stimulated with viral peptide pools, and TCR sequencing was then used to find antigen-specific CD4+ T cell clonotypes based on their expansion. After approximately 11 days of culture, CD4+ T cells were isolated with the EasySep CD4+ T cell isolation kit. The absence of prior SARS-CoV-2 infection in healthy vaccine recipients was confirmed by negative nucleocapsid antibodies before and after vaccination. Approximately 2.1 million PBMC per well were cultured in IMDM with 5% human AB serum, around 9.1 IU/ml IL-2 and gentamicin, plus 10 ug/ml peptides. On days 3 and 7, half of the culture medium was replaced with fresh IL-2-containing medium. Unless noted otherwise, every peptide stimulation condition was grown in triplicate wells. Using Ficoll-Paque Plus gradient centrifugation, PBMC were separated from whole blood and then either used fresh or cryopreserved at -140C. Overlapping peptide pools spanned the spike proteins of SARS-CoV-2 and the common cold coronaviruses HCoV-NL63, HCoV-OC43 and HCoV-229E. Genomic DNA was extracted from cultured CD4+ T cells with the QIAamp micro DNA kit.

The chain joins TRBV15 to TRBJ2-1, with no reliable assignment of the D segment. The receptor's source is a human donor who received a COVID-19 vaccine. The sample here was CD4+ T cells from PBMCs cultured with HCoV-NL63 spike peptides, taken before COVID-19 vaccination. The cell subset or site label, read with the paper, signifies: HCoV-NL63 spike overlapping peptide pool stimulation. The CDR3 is CATSRVGREQFF. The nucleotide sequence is TGTGCCACCAGCAGAGTCGGACGGGAGCAGTTCTTC. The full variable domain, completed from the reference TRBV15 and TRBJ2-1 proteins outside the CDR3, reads DAMVIQNPRYQVTQFGKPVTLSCSQTLNHNVMYWYQQKSSQAPKLLFHYYDKDFNNEADTPDNFQSRRPNTSFCFLDIRSPGLGDTAMYLCATSRVGREQFFGPGTRLTVL.